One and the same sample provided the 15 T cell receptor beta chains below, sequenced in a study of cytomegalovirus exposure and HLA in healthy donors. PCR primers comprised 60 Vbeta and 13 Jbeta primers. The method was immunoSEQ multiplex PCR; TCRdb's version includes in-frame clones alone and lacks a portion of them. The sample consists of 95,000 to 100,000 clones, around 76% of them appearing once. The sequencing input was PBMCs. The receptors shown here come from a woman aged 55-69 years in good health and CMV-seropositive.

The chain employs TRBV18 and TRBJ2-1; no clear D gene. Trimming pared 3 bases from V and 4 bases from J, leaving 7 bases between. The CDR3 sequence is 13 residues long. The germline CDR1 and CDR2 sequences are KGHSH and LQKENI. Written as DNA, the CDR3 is TGTGCCAGCTCACCGGTCAGGTACAATGAGCAGTTCTTC. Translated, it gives CASSPVRYNEQFF.

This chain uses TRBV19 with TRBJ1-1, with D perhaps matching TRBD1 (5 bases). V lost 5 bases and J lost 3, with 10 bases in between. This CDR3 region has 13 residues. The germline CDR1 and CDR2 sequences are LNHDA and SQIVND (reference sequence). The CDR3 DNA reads TGTGCCAGTAGTCCCTGGGGGGACACTGAAGCTTTCTTT. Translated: CASSPWGDTEAFF.

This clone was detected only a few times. CDR3 protein: CASSLGQTEAFF. The CDR3 nucleotides are TGTGCCAGCAGCCTAGGACAAACTGAAGCTTTCTTT. The V and J genes are TRBV28 and TRBJ1-1; a possible D gene is TRBD1 (5 bases). The CDR3 extends over 12 amino acids. In germline, CDR1 is MDHEN, CDR2 SYDVKM. V gave up 6 bases and J gave up 5 bases, with 10 bases separating them.

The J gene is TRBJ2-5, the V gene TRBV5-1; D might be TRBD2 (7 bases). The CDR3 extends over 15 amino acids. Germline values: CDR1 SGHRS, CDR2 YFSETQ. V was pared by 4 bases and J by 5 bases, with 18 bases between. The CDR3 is CASSPSPGGRETQYF. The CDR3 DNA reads TGCGCCAGCAGCCCCAGCCCGGGGGGCAGGGAGACCCAGTACTTC.

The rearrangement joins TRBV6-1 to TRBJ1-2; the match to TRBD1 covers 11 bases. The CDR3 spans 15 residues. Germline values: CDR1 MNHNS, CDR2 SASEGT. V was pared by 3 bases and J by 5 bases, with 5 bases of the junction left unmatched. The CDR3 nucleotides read TGTGCCAGCAGTGATCCCGGGACAGGGGGATATGGCTACACCTTC. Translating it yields CASSDPGTGGYGYTF.

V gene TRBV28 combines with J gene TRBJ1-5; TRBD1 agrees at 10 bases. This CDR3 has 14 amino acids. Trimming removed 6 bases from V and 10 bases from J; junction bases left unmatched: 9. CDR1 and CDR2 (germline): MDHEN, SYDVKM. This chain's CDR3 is CASSWDRGFGPQHF. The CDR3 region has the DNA TGTGCCAGCAGCTGGGACAGGGGCTTTGGTCCCCAGCATTTT.

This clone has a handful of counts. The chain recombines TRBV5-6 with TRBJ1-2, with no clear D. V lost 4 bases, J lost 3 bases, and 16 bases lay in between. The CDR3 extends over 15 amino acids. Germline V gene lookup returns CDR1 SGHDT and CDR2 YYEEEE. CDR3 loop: CASSHREQMYYGYTF. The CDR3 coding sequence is TGTGCCAGCAGCCACCGGGAGCAGATGTACTATGGCTACACCTTC.

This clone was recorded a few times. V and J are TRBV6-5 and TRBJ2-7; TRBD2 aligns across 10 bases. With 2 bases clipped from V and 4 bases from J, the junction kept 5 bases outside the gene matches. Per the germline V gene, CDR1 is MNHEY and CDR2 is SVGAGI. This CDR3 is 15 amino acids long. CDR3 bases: TGTGCCAGCAGTTACACCCTAGCGGGAGTTTACGAGCAGTACTTC. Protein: CASSYTLAGVYEQYF.

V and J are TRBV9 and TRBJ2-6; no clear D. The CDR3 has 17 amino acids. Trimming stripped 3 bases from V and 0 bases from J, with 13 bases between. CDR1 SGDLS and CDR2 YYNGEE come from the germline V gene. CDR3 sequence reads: CASSAAGQLSGANVLTF. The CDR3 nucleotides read TGTGCCAGCAGCGCGGCAGGCCAACTCTCTGGGGCCAACGTCCTGACTTTC. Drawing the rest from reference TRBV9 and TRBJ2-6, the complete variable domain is DSGVTQTPKHLITATGQRVTLRCSPRSGDLSVYWYQQSLDQGLQFLIQYYNGEERAKGNILERFSAQQFPDLHSELNLSSLELGDSALYFCASSAAGQLSGANVLTFGAGSRLTVL.

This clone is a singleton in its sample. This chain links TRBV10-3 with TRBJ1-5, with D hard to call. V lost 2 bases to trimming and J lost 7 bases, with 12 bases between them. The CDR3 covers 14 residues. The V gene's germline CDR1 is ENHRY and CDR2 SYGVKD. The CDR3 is CAISEPVRWQPQHF. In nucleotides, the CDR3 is TGTGCCATCAGTGAGCCGGTCCGGTGGCAGCCCCAGCATTTT.

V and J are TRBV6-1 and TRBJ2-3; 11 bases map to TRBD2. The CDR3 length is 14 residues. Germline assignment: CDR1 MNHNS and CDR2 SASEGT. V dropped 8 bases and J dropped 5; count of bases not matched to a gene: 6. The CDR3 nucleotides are TGTGCCAGCGGGGGACTAGCGGTGGGAGATACGCAGTATTTT. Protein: CASGGLAVGDTQYF.

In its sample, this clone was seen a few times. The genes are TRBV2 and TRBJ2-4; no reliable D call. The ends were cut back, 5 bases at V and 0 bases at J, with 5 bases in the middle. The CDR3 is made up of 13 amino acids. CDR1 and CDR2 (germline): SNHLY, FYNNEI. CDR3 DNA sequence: TGTGCCAGCAGTCCACAAGCCAAAAACATTCAGTACTTC. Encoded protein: CASSPQAKNIQYF.

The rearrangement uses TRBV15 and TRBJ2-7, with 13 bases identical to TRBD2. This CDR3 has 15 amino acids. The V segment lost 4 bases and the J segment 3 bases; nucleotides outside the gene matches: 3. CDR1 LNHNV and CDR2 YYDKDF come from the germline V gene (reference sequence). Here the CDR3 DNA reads TGTGCCACCAGCACAGGACTAGCGGGAGTCTACGAGCAGTACTTC. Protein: CATSTGLAGVYEQYF.

DNA for the CDR3: TGCAGCGTGGGACAGGGGGATGGCTACACCTTC. Amino acid sequence: CSVGQGDGYTF. The chain uses TRBV20-1 and TRBJ1-2, with 11 positions matching TRBD1. Per germline, CDR1 DFQATT and CDR2 SNEGSKA (reference sequence). CDR3 length: 11 residues.

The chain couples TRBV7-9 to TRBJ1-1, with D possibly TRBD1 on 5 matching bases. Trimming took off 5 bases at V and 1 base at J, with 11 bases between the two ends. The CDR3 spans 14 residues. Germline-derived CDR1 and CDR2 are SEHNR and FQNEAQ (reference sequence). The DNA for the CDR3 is TGTGCCAGCAGCACCTCCGACAGGAACACTGAAGCTTTCTTT. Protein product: CASSTSDRNTEAFF.